Shown below are 3 T cell receptor beta chains from a single sample sequenced in a study of shared clonotypes between healthy human individuals. Using immunoSEQ multiplex PCR, the repertoire was profiled, and TCRdb retains in-frame clones only, with some absent. The sample yields some 580,000 clones, more than 95% seen once. Sequenced sample: naive CD4+ T cells sorted from blood. This sample's subset: CD45RA+ positively selected. The receptor source for this set is a woman in her twenties or thirties in good health.

The chain links TRBV13 to TRBJ2-7; TRBD2 might be the D (5 bases). Germline V gene data show CDR1 as PRHDT and CDR2 as FYEKMQ (reference sequence). The CDR3 covers 13 residues. Between the trimmed V and J ends, which lost 5 bases and 3 bases, there was a span of 11 bases. The CDR3 nucleotides read TGTGCCAGCAGCGACCGGGATGGCTACGAGCAGTACTTC. Its protein is CASSDRDGYEQYF.

The chain combines TRBV9 with TRBJ2-2; perhaps TRBD2 as D (6 bases). Germline V gene sequence: CDR1 SGDLS, CDR2 YYNGEE. The V and J ends lost 7 bases and 7 bases respectively, with 20 bases between them. CDR3 length: 15 amino acids. CDR3 amino acids: CASRLPGLNGGELFF. In DNA, the CDR3 is TGTGCCAGCCGACTGCCGGGACTTAACGGCGGGGAGCTGTTTTTT. The variable domain in full, with the rest retrieved from reference TRBV9 and TRBJ2-2, is DSGVTQTPKHLITATGQRVTLRCSPRSGDLSVYWYQQSLDQGLQFLIQYYNGEERAKGNILERFSAQQFPDLHSELNLSSLELGDSALYFCASRLPGLNGGELFFGEGSRLTVL.

The chain has TRBV7-2 and TRBJ2-1; 13 bases are shared with TRBD2. The length of the CDR3 is 16 residues. Germline V lookup: CDR1 SGHTA, CDR2 FQGNSA. V lost 7 bases and J lost 0; bases outside the gene matches: 3. CDR3 amino acids: CASKGLAGSSYNEQFF. CDR3 coding DNA: TGTGCCAGCAAGGGACTAGCGGGAAGCTCCTACAATGAGCAGTTCTTC.